The rows below give T cell receptor beta chains drawn from one sample of a study of cytomegalovirus exposure and HLA in healthy donors. Produced via immunoSEQ multiplex PCR; TCRdb's table is partial and in-frame only. In the table there are about 120,000 clones, approximately 80% of which are singletons. The sample taken for sequencing was PBMCs. Every receptor here comes from a woman in her fifties or sixties in good health and CMV-seropositive. CDR3s include the opening cysteine and the closing phenylalanine or tryptophan. Fields, in order: CDR3 protein, CDR3 DNA, clone size, J gene, D gene, V gene. The D gene is left open where the match is weak. Size is stated for part of the rows, as once, few or many counts, or as a class when the clone is expanded.

CSSSFSQTSGYTDTQYF	TGTTCCAGCAGCTTTAGCCAGACTAGCGGGTACACAGATACGCAGTATTTT	-	TRBJ2-3	TRBD2	TRBV7-9
CASQTGYGNTIYF	TGTGCCAGCCAGACAGGCTATGGAAACACCATATATTTT	once	TRBJ1-3	-	TRBV6-1
CASGRGTEAFF	TGTGCCAGCGGCCGGGGAACTGAAGCTTTCTTT	-	TRBJ1-1	-	TRBV9
CASSITVAWGHEQFF	TGTGCCAGTAGTATCACTGTGGCTTGGGGGCATGAGCAGTTCTTC	-	TRBJ2-1	-	TRBV19
CASRTSGSGSGYEQYF	TGCGCCAGCAGGACCAGTGGTAGCGGGAGCGGGTACGAGCAGTACTTC	-	TRBJ2-7	TRBD2	TRBV5-1
CASSQDSDTQYF	TGTGCCAGCAGCCAGGACTCCGATACGCAGTATTTT	few	TRBJ2-3	-	TRBV28
CASSLGRSYNEQFF	TGTGCCAGCAGCTTGGGGCGGTCCTACAATGAGCAGTTCTTC	once	TRBJ2-1	-	TRBV7-9
CASSSSGISYYEQYF	TGTGCCAGCAGTTCTAGCGGGATTTCTTACTACGAGCAGTACTTC	few	TRBJ2-7	TRBD2	TRBV7-9
CASSINQNSAPEAFF	TGTGCCAGTAGTATAAACCAGAACAGTGCACCCGAAGCTTTCTTT	-	TRBJ1-1	-	TRBV19
CASTPTSGRARMDTQYF	TGTGCCAGCACCCCTACTAGCGGGAGGGCCCGCATGGATACGCAGTATTTT	-	TRBJ2-3	TRBD2	TRBV7-3
CSVATSEAEAFF	TGCAGCGTTGCAACATCTGAGGCTGAAGCTTTCTTT	-	TRBJ1-1	-	TRBV29-1
CASSEQYSNQPQHF	TGCGCCAGCAGTGAACAGTATAGCAATCAGCCCCAGCATTTT	-	TRBJ1-5	-	TRBV10-2
CASSVGTSIYEQFF	TGTGCCAGCAGTGTGGGGACTAGCATCTATGAGCAGTTCTTC	-	TRBJ2-1	TRBD2	TRBV6-1
CASSLWYSSGNTIYF	TGTGCCAGCAGTTTATGGTACAGCTCTGGAAACACCATATATTTT	few	TRBJ1-3	-	TRBV27
CASIPYDRGRLAFF	TGTGCCAGCATTCCCTACGACAGGGGGCGCCTGGCTTTCTTT	-	TRBJ1-1	TRBD1	TRBV6-6
CASSQVRAGANVLTF	TGTGCCAGCAGCCAAGTTAGAGCCGGGGCCAACGTCCTGACTTTC	-	TRBJ2-6	-	TRBV14
CASKATSYLYGEQYF	TGCGCCAGCAAGGCGACTAGCTATCTTTATGGCGAGCAGTACTTC	-	TRBJ2-7	TRBD2	TRBV5-1
CASSATGYQYNEQFF	TGTGCCAGCAGCGCAACAGGGTACCAGTACAATGAGCAGTTCTTC	once	TRBJ2-1	-	TRBV9
CASSKKRSIPYEQYF	TGTGCCAGCAGCAAAAAGAGGTCAATCCCCTACGAGCAGTACTTC	-	TRBJ2-7	-	TRBV21-1
CASSTSFPPYEQYF	TGTGCCAGCAGCACTAGCTTCCCCCCCTACGAGCAGTACTTC	few	TRBJ2-7	-	TRBV5-4
CASHLRVNSGNTIYF	TGTGCCAGCCACCTCAGGGTTAACTCTGGAAACACCATATATTTT	-	TRBJ1-3	-	TRBV6-1
CASSLPWAYGYTF	TGTGCCAGCAGTTTACCCTGGGCCTATGGCTACACCTTC	-	TRBJ1-2	-	TRBV28
CAWSVEQGPEKLFF	TGTGCCTGGAGTGTAGAACAGGGGCCTGAAAAACTGTTTTTT	-	TRBJ1-4	TRBD1	TRBV30
CASSQPGQGRAPLHF	TGCGCCAGCAGCCAACCGGGACAGGGACGCGCACCCCTCCACTTT	-	TRBJ1-6	TRBD1	TRBV4-1
CASSWNTGAGDEKLFF	TGCGCCAGCAGTTGGAATACAGGGGCTGGGGATGAAAAACTGTTTTTT	-	TRBJ1-4	TRBD1	TRBV5-1
CASSRAGPVRYGYTF	TGTGCCAGTAGTCGGGCGGGCCCGGTGAGGTATGGCTACACCTTC	-	TRBJ1-2	-	TRBV19
CASSLNQPQHF	TGTGCCAGCAGTCTTAATCAGCCCCAGCATTTT	-	TRBJ1-5	-	TRBV6-1
CSVAKVSYNEQFF	TGCAGCGTAGCTAAAGTCTCCTACAATGAGCAGTTCTTC	-	TRBJ2-1	-	TRBV29-1
CAISEWGSEETQYF	TGTGCCATCAGTGAGTGGGGTAGCGAAGAGACCCAGTACTTC	-	TRBJ2-5	-	TRBV10-3
CSVDWPQTDTQYF	TGCAGCGTTGACTGGCCCCAGACAGATACGCAGTATTTT	-	TRBJ2-3	-	TRBV29-1
CAISDPATSYEQYF	TGTGCCATCAGTGATCCCGCTACCTCCTACGAGCAGTACTTC	-	TRBJ2-7	-	TRBV10-3
CASSPELAKNIQYF	TGTGCCAGCTCACCGGAGTTAGCCAAAAACATTCAGTACTTC	-	TRBJ2-4	-	TRBV18
CARSRPGDKRPSTDTQYF	TGTGCCAGAAGCCGGCCTGGGGACAAACGCCCTAGCACAGATACGCAGTATTTT	-	TRBJ2-3	-	TRBV5-3
CASLKPLRGSGESNQPQHF	TGTGCCAGCCTAAAACCCTTACGGGGGTCCGGGGAAAGCAATCAGCCCCAGCATTTT	once	TRBJ1-5	-	TRBV14
CASSIFTEISGANVLTF	TGTGCCAGTAGTATTTTTACGGAGATCTCTGGGGCCAACGTCCTGACTTTC	-	TRBJ2-6	-	TRBV19
CAGSGTANTGELFF	TGTGCCGGGTCCGGGACAGCGAACACCGGGGAGCTGTTTTTT	-	TRBJ2-2	TRBD1	TRBV2
CASSYPQLAQGATLEQYF	TGTGCCAGCAGTTACCCACAGCTGGCACAGGGGGCTACATTAGAGCAGTACTTC	-	TRBJ2-7	TRBD1	TRBV28
CASSTLAGVLEQYF	TGTGCCAGCAGTACCCTAGCGGGAGTGCTCGAGCAGTACTTC	few	TRBJ2-7	TRBD2	TRBV28
CASSPPFYGYTF	TGTGCCAGCAGTCCCCCCTTCTATGGCTACACCTTC	-	TRBJ1-2	-	TRBV2
CASSSQGAGETQYF	TGTGCCAGCAGCTCGCAGGGGGCGGGGGAGACCCAGTACTTC	-	TRBJ2-5	TRBD1	TRBV5-5
CASSLTLAGGDTQYF	TGTGCCAGCAGCTTAACACTAGCGGGAGGAGATACGCAGTATTTT	few	TRBJ2-3	TRBD2	TRBV7-3
CASSIRSGSSYEQYF	TGTGCCAGTAGTATCCGGTCAGGCTCTTCCTACGAGCAGTACTTC	-	TRBJ2-7	-	TRBV19
CATLRVTAGYGYTF	TGTGCCACCCTTAGGGTGACGGCGGGTTATGGCTACACCTTC	-	TRBJ1-2	-	TRBV2
CASSPLSENEQFF	TGCGCCAGCAGCCCCCTTAGCGAGAATGAGCAGTTCTTC	-	TRBJ2-1	-	TRBV5-1
CASSPRISYEQYF	TGTGCCAGCAGCCCCAGGATATCCTACGAGCAGTACTTC	-	TRBJ2-7	-	TRBV11-1
CAAQRKSGTDTQYF	TGTGCCGCTCAGAGGAAAAGCGGCACAGATACGCAGTATTTT	-	TRBJ2-3	-	TRBV6-5
CASSLGGTSGSYEQYF	TGTGCCAGCAGCCTCGGGGGGACTAGCGGTTCCTACGAGCAGTACTTC	-	TRBJ2-7	TRBD2	TRBV28
CASSNRGLYEQYF	TGCGCCAGCAGCAACAGGGGGCTGTACGAGCAGTACTTC	-	TRBJ2-7	TRBD1	TRBV5-1
CASRQAGALYNEQFF	TGTGCCAGCAGACAAGCGGGGGCTCTCTACAATGAGCAGTTCTTC	-	TRBJ2-1	TRBD2	TRBV7-2
CASSLSGADTEAFF	TGTGCCAGCAGTTTATCAGGGGCCGACACTGAAGCTTTCTTT	few	TRBJ1-1	-	TRBV28
CASSIGRTGGNYGYTF	TGTGCCAGCAGTATCGGCCGGACAGGTGGCAACTATGGCTACACCTTC	once	TRBJ1-2	TRBD1	TRBV27
CASSIEGPSGTPPRETQYF	TGTGCCAGTAGTATAGAGGGGCCTAGCGGGACTCCCCCCAGGGAGACCCAGTACTTC	-	TRBJ2-5	TRBD2	TRBV19
CAWRATGTYEQYF	TGTGCCTGGAGGGCGACAGGGACCTACGAGCAGTACTTC	-	TRBJ2-7	TRBD1	TRBV30
CASSSAGVRNTIYF	TGTGCCAGCAGTTCAGCCGGAGTAAGAAACACCATATATTTT	-	TRBJ1-3	-	TRBV28